The sequence of this T cell receptor (beta chain) was determined in a study of blood T cells in healthy people across ages. Together with a sample-barcoded 5' primer, a J-beta primer mix was included in a second PCR lasting about 7 to 11 cycles. TCRdb called the 5' RACE reads again in MiXCR, with one record for every CDR3 protein. Of around 1.5 million distinct CDR3 sequences listed, approximately 59% are singletons. The V gene lost 0 bases and the J gene lost 6 bases, with 9 bases spanning the gap. The CDR3 totals 14 residues. CDR1 and CDR2 from the germline V gene are LGHNA and YNFKEQ. The genes are TRBV4-2 and TRBJ2-1, with D tentatively TRBD1 or TRBD2 (6 bases each). Sequencing was done on a sample of blood. The clonotype originates from a man younger than 30 in good health. DNA of the CDR3: TGTGCCAGCAGCCAAGAGGGGGGCCCCAATGAGCAGTTCTTC. Amino acids: CASSQEGGPNEQFF.